Following are 9 T cell receptor beta chains from one sample sequenced in a study of blood T cell repertoires in COVID-19. TCRdb keeps only in-frame clones here, not all; method: immunoSEQ multiplex PCR. The profile shows hundreds of thousands of clones, roughly 86% of them singletons. Material for sequencing was peripheral blood. The receptor source for this set is a woman in her fifties or sixties who had recovered from COVID-19.

V gene TRBV28 combines with J gene TRBJ2-5, with a weak D call TRBD1 (5 bases). The CDR3 length is 14 residues. V gave up 6 bases and J gave up 3 bases, with 14 bases separating them. Germline assignment: CDR1 MDHEN and CDR2 SYDVKM. CDR3 sequence reads: CASSLLSREETQYF. CDR3 sequence (DNA): TGTGCCAGCAGCCTCCTCTCCAGGGAAGAGACCCAGTACTTC. Based on the CDR3 plus reference TRBV28 and TRBJ2-5, the full variable domain is DVKVTQSSRYLVKRTGEKVFLECVQDMDHENMFWYRQDPGLGLRLIYFSYDVKMKEKGDIPEGYSVSREKKERFSLILESASTNQTSMYLCASSLLSREETQYFGPGTRLLVL.

The chain couples TRBV9 to TRBJ1-4, with D possibly matching TRBD1 (6 bases). Trimming cost V 4 bases and J 5 bases, with 15 bases left between them. Germline V gene lookup returns CDR1 SGDLS and CDR2 YYNGEE. The length of the CDR3 is 15 residues. The CDR3 protein is CASSTRGTLNEKLFF. CDR3 nucleotides: TGTGCCAGCAGCACGAGAGGGACACTGAATGAAAAACTGTTTTTT.

This sequence joins TRBV2 and TRBJ2-3; D possibly corresponds to TRBD1 (5 bases). Germline CDR1 is SNHLY and CDR2 is FYNNEI. This CDR3 has 14 amino acids. V lost 7 bases and J 4 bases, leaving 15 bases between the germline ends. The CDR3 reads CASTSGFWADTQYF. Here the CDR3 DNA reads TGTGCCAGCACTTCAGGGTTTTGGGCAGATACGCAGTATTTT.

The chain is built from TRBV18 and TRBJ2-6; TRBD2 is a possible D gene (6 bases). With 2 bases removed from V and 4 bases from J, the gap between germline ends came to 12 bases. Germline V gene lookup returns CDR1 KGHSH and CDR2 LQKENI. The CDR3 is 16 residues long. DNA of the CDR3: TGTGCCAGCTCACCAAGAGGGAGGTCCGGGGCCAACGTCCTGACTTTC. It translates to CASSPRGRSGANVLTF.

The chain is built from TRBV10-3 and TRBJ1-5, with TRBD1 matching 7 bases. The V and J ends lost 0 bases and 6 bases, in that order; junction bases with no gene match: 2. The CDR3 extends over 14 amino acids. Germline assignment: CDR1 ENHRY and CDR2 SYGVKD. The CDR3 spells CAISESRGPQPQHF. CDR3 DNA sequence: TGTGCCATCAGTGAGTCTAGGGGGCCTCAGCCCCAGCATTTT.

The chain carries TRBV29-1 and TRBJ2-3, with D tentatively TRBD2 (7 bases). This CDR3 has 13 residues. Germline-derived CDR1 and CDR2 are SQVTM and ANQGSEA. V was cut by 0 bases and J by 5 bases, with 9 bases left in between. In nucleotides, the CDR3 is TGCAGCGTTGAAGAAGGGGGGGTAGATACGCAGTATTTT. This sequence encodes CSVEEGGVDTQYF.

This clone turned up a few times. The J gene is TRBJ2-6, the V gene TRBV19; 7 bases fit TRBD1. Germline CDR1 reads LNHDA; CDR2 reads SQIVND (reference sequence). This CDR3 comprises 16 residues. The ends lost 7 bases at V and 0 bases at J; junction bases unmatched: 6. The CDR3 sequence is CASTWDSASGANVLTF. In nucleotides, the CDR3 is TGTGCCAGTACCTGGGACAGCGCCTCTGGGGCCAACGTCCTGACTTTC.

The chain has TRBV3-1 (or the pseudogene TRBV3-2) and TRBJ2-3, with 9 bases that match TRBD2. V shed 0 bases and J 6 bases; nucleotides not matched to a gene: 10. CDR3 length: 17 amino acids. CDR1 is LGHDT and CDR2 is YNNKEL in the germline V gene (reference sequence). The CDR3 reads CASSQDPASGMEDTQYF. For the CDR3, the DNA is TGTGCCAGCAGCCAAGATCCTGCTAGCGGGATGGAGGATACGCAGTATTTT.

This chain joins TRBV4-1 and TRBJ1-2; no definite D call. Germline assignment: CDR1 MGHRA and CDR2 YSYEKL. The CDR3 is made up of 15 amino acids. Trimming cost V 0 bases and J 1 base, with 9 bases left between them. The CDR3 loop is CASSQDSQLNYGYTF. As DNA, the CDR3 is TGCGCCAGCAGCCAAGATTCACAGCTTAACTATGGCTACACCTTC.